A single T cell receptor (beta chain) is shown here with its context. The junction had 8 bases not matched to a gene; V was cut back by 4 bases and J by 4 bases. Germline CDR1 MGHRA, CDR2 YSYEKL. CDR3 length equals 15 residues. This sample is part of a study of blood T cell repertoires in COVID-19. Original processing notes: Nucleated cell counts were estimated from reference gene primer amplification. Profiled with immunoSEQ multiplex PCR; TCRdb holds only in-frame clones, not every one. V, J and clone size are those of that table, while D and trimming were read from the DNA. The repertoire holds 380,000 or so clones, with approximately 89% as singletons.

Source material: PBMCs or T cells enriched from blood (not recorded which). The clonotype originates from a man aged 25-45 years who had recovered from COVID-19. V is TRBV4-1 and J is TRBJ2-7; TRBD1 agrees at 9 bases. CDR3 amino acids: CASSPLGQGLYEQYF. The CDR3 DNA is TGCGCCAGCAGCCCATTGGGACAGGGATTGTACGAGCAGTACTTC.